This TCR beta chain was sequenced for a study of CD8 T cells in ankylosing spondylitis. Points from the study as a whole: In ankylosing spondylitis blood, a motif of roughly eight highly homologous TCR beta variants appeared characteristic.

This clonotype was seen more than once but under ten times. Its antigen is unidentified. Germline CDR1 DFQATT, CDR2 SNEGSKA (reference sequence). The CDR3 has 17 amino acids. V lost 3 bases, J lost 6 bases, and 13 bases stayed unmatched. 5'-RACE, quantitative and with molecular barcodes, yielded the TCR beta libraries. TCRdb reanalysed the 5' RACE reads using MiXCR and keeps one entry per CDR3 protein. Seen here are a few hundred thousand distinct CDR3 sequences, over 15% observed once, and the top ten hold around 30%. V is TRBV20-1 and J is TRBJ1-5, with TRBD1 matching 11 bases. Sequenced sample: blood, either unsorted or a sorted T cell fraction (not recorded which). This receptor was identified in a male donor with ankylosing spondylitis or in good health (not recorded which). CDR3 nucleotides: TGCAGTGCTAGGGAACACGGGACAGGGGGAGTCGGTCAGCCCCAGCATTTT. Protein: CSAREHGTGGVGQPQHF.